This T cell receptor (beta chain) was obtained from a study of blood T cell repertoires in COVID-19. The CDR3 has 12 residues. V lost 5 bases and J 4 bases, leaving 6 bases between the germline ends. The germline V gene has CDR1 LNHDA and CDR2 SQIVND (reference sequence). Method: immunoSEQ multiplex PCR; TCRdb's copy keeps in-frame clones and lacks some. The sample shows 350,000 to 450,000 clones, roughly nine tenths of them seen only once. The age range of participants was roughly 18 to 90 years, with residence in under 25 US areas. Grouping used clinical history reported by participants in a survey and questionnaire. Among Cohort 3 donors, those recovered had two negative PCRs, clearance, or symptom resolution.

Sequenced: PBMCs or T cells enriched from blood (not recorded which). The V gene is TRBV19, the J gene TRBJ1-3; D gene uncertain. The clonotype originates from a woman aged 30 to 39 who had recovered from COVID-19. The CDR3 region is CASSLRGNTIYF. The CDR3 DNA reads as TGTGCCAGTAGTCTGAGAGGAAACACCATATATTTT.